This T cell receptor (beta chain) appears in the sequencing data of a study of brain T cells in children with intractable seizures. Whole-study results and caveats: Only CDR3 sequence similarity suggested viral specificity, without known HCMV serostatus. Absence of clones before surgery may stem from lower sequencing depth.

As to this clone: What it binds is not known.

V was clipped by 4 bases and J by 4 bases; unmatched bases: 13. The CDR3 is 17 residues long. Per the germline V gene, CDR1 is SGDLS and CDR2 is YYNGEE. The sequenced cases were selected for having the highest brain T cell transcript signatures. At least one anti-epileptic drug was given before surgery. Sequencing was performed with immunoSEQ multiplex PCR; in TCRdb, only in-frame clones are kept and a portion is missing. The repertoire consists of tens of thousands of clones, with about 92% occurring once and the leading ten covering 1.5% to 1.7%. The chain joins TRBV9 to TRBJ1-1; TRBD1 agrees at 10 bases. Sequenced material: peripheral blood, taken at surgery. This clonotype was obtained from a boy under two years old with tuberous sclerosis and intractable seizures. CDR3 in amino acids: CASSQYDRGQVGTEAFF. The CDR3 bases are TGTGCCAGCAGCCAATACGACAGGGGGCAGGTTGGCACTGAAGCTTTCTTT.